This T cell receptor (beta chain) was captured by sequencing in a study of T-cell memory formation after mild COVID-19. Study-wide points: Certain responding clones were present in pre-infection memory, suggesting participation of cross-reactive memory. Clonal second-wave expansions that peaked on day 37 had unconfirmed SARS-CoV-2 specificity.

TCRdb reanalysed the 5' RACE reads using MiXCR and keeps one entry per CDR3 protein. The sample gives about 310,000 distinct CDR3 sequences, approximately 19% of which show up once; approximately 21% is in the top ten. This clonotype has only a few counts. Its specificity is unknown. This CDR3 spans 13 amino acids. The ends were cut back, 6 bases at V and 7 bases at J, with 16 bases in the middle. Germline assignment: CDR1 WNHNN and CDR2 SYGVQD (reference sequence). This TCR was sampled from a young man who had mild COVID-19 (a few samples of this study predate the infection). Cell type and time point are not known. The sample was PBMCs or a T cell subset sorted from them (not recorded which). The genes are TRBV10-1 and TRBJ2-7; tentatively, D is TRBD1 or TRBD2 (5 bases each). CDR3 amino acids: CASSASAWGEQYF. As DNA, the CDR3 is TGCGCCAGCAGCGCTTCGGCTTGGGGGGAGCAGTACTTC.